This T cell receptor beta chain appears in the sequencing data of a study of blood T cell repertoires in COVID-19. Study-level background: Some COVID-19 samples were acute and others convalescent; all came from the United States, Italy and Spain. The cDNA or gDNA used as material had been derived from T cells, B-cell-depleted T cells, or PBMCs.

Trimming took 0 bases from V and 0 from J, leaving 10 bases between them. The CDR3 spans 16 residues. In germline, CDR1 is SGHKS, CDR2 YYEKEE (reference sequence). Per the authors' pipeline: Counts of nucleated cells, estimated from reference gene primer amplification, were obtained. Here immunoSEQ multiplex PCR was the method, and the copy in TCRdb shows in-frame clones only, minus some. For V, J and clone size, that table is used; D and trimming come from the DNA. The repertoire consists of approximately 400,000 clones, with approximately 88% occurring once and the leading ten covering approximately 12%.

The V gene is TRBV5-5, the J gene TRBJ2-1, with D perhaps TRBD1 (5 bases). The sample comprised peripheral blood. The source of this sequence is a woman between 50 and 59 years old with COVID-19, enrolled during active disease. CDR3 region: CASSLDGAYSYNEQFF. The CDR3 DNA follows: TGTGCCAGCAGCTTGGATGGGGCATACTCCTACAATGAGCAGTTCTTC. The entire variable domain, with the rest obtained from reference TRBV5-5 and TRBJ2-1, is as follows: DAGVTQSPTHLIKTRGQQVTLRCSPISGHKSVSWYQQVLGQGPQFIFQYYEKEERGRGNFPDRFSARQFPNYSSELNVNALLLGDSALYLCASSLDGAYSYNEQFFGPGTRLTVL.